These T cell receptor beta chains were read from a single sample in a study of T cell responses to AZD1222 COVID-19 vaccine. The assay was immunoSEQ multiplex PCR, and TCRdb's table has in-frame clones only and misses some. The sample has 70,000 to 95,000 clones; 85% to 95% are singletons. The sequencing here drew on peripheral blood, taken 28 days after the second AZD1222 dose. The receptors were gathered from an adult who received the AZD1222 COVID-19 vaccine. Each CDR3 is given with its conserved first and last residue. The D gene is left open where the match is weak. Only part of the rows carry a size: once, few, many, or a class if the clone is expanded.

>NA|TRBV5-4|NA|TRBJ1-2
TGTGCCAGCAGCGTAATTACAGCTATCAAGGCCTATGGCTACACCTTC
CASSVITAIKAYGYTF
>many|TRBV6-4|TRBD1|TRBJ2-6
TGTGCCAGCAGTAACATACAGGGGTCTGGGGCCAACGTCCTGACTTTC
CASSNIQGSGANVLTF
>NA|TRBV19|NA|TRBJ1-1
TGTGCCAGTATTCAGGGGACTAACACTGAAGCTTTCTTT
CASIQGTNTEAFF
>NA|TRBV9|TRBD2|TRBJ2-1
TGTGCCAGCAGCCCAAGGACTAGCGGGACCTACAATGAGCAGTTCTTC
CASSPRTSGTYNEQFF
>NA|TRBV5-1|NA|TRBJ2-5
TGCGCCAGCAGCTTAGGTAGGATAGGGGAAGAGACCCAGTACTTC
CASSLGRIGEETQYF
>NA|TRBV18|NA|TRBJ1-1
TGTGCCAGCTCACCTGGTGGGTGGTCGGGCACTGAAGCTTTCTTT
CASSPGGWSGTEAFF
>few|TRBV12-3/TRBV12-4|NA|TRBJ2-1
TGTGCCAGCAGTTTTCTAGGGGCTCGGGAGCAGTTCTTC
CASSFLGAREQFF
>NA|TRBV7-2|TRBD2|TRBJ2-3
TGTGCCAGCAAAGAGCGGGGTAGCACAGATACGCAGTATTTT
CASKERGSTDTQYF
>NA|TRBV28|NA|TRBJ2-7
TGTGCCAGCAGTGGCAGGGTCTACGAGCAGTACTTC
CASSGRVYEQYF
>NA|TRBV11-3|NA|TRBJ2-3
TGTGCCAGCAGTCGGGACAGCACAGATACGCAGTATTTT
CASSRDSTDTQYF
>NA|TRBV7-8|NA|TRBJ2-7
TGTGCCAGCAGTTGGCGGCGGGTGACCTACGAGCAGTACTTC
CASSWRRVTYEQYF
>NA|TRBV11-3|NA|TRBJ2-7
TGTGCCAGCAGCCAGGACTACACCTACGAGCAGTACTTC
CASSQDYTYEQYF
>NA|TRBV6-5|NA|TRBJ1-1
TGTGCCAGCAGTACCAACCCCCTAAACACTGAAGCTTTCTTT
CASSTNPLNTEAFF
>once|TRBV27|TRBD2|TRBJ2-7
TGTGCCAGCAGTTTAGGTACTAGCGGTCTTTACGAGCAGTACTTC
CASSLGTSGLYEQYF
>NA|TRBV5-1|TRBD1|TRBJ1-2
TGCGCCAGCAGCCCGGGACAGGGGTATGGCTACACCTTC
CASSPGQGYGYTF
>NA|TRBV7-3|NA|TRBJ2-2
TGTGCCAGCAGCTTAATGTCTGCCGGGGAGCTGTTTTTT
CASSLMSAGELFF
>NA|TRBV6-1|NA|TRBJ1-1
TGTGCCAGCAGTGAGTACTCGATGCCCGGCATCAGGGTGGACACTGAAGCTTTCTTT
CASSEYSMPGIRVDTEAFF
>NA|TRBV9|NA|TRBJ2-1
TGTGCCAGCAGCGAAACGGGACGCTACAATGAGCAGTTCTTC
CASSETGRYNEQFF
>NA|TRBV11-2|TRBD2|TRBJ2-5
TGTGCCAGCAGCACGAAGGGTAGCGGGAGGGCCGTAGAGACCCAGTACTTC
CASSTKGSGRAVETQYF
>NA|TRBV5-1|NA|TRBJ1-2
TGCGCCAGCAGCTTGGAAGGTTGGGACGGGGGCTACACCTTC
CASSLEGWDGGYTF
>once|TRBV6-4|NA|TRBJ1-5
TGTGCCAGCAGTGACCGTCTTCCAAACAGGGTATCCGACCACTATAGCAATCAGCCCCAGCATTTT
CASSDRLPNRVSDHYSNQPQHF
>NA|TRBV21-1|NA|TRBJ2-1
TGTGCCAGCAGCAAAAGAGCCAGCGGGAGGGCTTACAATGAGCAGTTCTTC
CASSKRASGRAYNEQFF
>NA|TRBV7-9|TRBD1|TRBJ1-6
TGTGCCAGCAGCAAAACCCCCGGGACAGGCCGCTCCTATAATTCACCCCTCCACTTT
CASSKTPGTGRSYNSPLHF
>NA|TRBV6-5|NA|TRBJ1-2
TGTGCCAGCAGTAACTGGCGCAGAGACTATGGCTACACCTTC
CASSNWRRDYGYTF
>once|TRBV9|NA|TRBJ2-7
TGTGCCAGCAGCCCCACGAGGACTTTTGCCTACGAGCAGTACTTC
CASSPTRTFAYEQYF
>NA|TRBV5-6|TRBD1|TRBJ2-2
TGTGCCAGCAGCACGGGACAGGGGGCGACCACCGGGGAGCTGTTTTTT
CASSTGQGATTGELFF
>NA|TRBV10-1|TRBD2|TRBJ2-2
TGCGCCAGCAGTGCATACCTAGCGGGAGATGGTGGGGAGCTGTTTTTT
CASSAYLAGDGGELFF
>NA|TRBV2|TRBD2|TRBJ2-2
TGTGCCAGCATCTCGGGAGGGCCCTCCGGGGAGCTGTTTTTT
CASISGGPSGELFF
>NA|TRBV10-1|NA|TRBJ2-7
TGCGCCAGCACCTACCGCCGAGGCGGGCGAGACGAGCAGTACTTC
CASTYRRGGRDEQYF
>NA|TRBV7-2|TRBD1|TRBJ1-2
TGTGCCAGCAGCTTCGACAGGGCAGATGGCTACACCTTC
CASSFDRADGYTF
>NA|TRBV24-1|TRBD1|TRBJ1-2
TGTGCCACCAGTGATCAAAGACAGGGGGGCTATGGCTACACCTTC
CATSDQRQGGYGYTF
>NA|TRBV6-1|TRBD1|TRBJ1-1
TGTGCCAGCAAGAAAGGGACAGACCTGAACACTGAAGCTTTCTTT
CASKKGTDLNTEAFF
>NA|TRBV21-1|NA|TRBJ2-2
TGTGCCCGTGAGGGACGGATGAACACCGGGGAGCTGTTTTTT
CAREGRMNTGELFF
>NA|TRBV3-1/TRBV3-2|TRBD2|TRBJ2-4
TGTGCCAGCAGCCAACATACCGGGACTAGCGGGAATTTAGCCAAAAACATTCAGTACTTC
CASSQHTGTSGNLAKNIQYF
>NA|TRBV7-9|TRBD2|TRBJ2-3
TGTGCCAGCAGCTTGGGACTAGCTACAGATACGCAGTATTTT
CASSLGLATDTQYF
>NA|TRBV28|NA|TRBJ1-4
TGTGCCAGCAGAGATGCAACTAATGAAAAACTGTTTTTT
CASRDATNEKLFF
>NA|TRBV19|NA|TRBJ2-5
TGTGCCAGTAGTGCTAGGGGACACCAGTACCAAGAGACCCAGTACTTC
CASSARGHQYQETQYF
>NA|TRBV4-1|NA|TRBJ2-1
TGCGCCAGCAGCCAATGGACGGAGAGCTCCTACAATGAGCAGTTCTTC
CASSQWTESSYNEQFF
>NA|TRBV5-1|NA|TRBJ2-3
TGCGCCAGCAGCTTGGGAACAATCCGCACAGATACGCAGTATTTT
CASSLGTIRTDTQYF
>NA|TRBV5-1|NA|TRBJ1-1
TGCGCCAGCAGCTTGGGTTCCGGCACTGAAGCTTTCTTT
CASSLGSGTEAFF
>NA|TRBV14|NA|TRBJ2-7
TGTGCCAGCAGCCGCCGTACCGACGGGGGGCAGAACGAGCAGTACTTC
CASSRRTDGGQNEQYF
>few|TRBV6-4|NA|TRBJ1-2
TGTGCCAGCAGCCCCAACAGGGCTTCGTATGGCTACACCTTC
CASSPNRASYGYTF
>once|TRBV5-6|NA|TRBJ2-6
TGTGCCAGCAGTTATACGGGACATATCTCTGGGGCCAACGTCCTGACTTTC
CASSYTGHISGANVLTF
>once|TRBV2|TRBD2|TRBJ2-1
TGTGCCAGCAGTTTGGCCGGGACTAGCGGGGGGAATGAGCAGTTCTTC
CASSLAGTSGGNEQFF
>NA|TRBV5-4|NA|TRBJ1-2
TGTGCCAGCAGCTTGGGTGGGGGGAACTATGGCTACACCTTC
CASSLGGGNYGYTF
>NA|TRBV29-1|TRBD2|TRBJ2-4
TGCAGCGTGGATATAGCGGGAGGCCGGTCGGGCAAAAACATTCAGTACTTC
CSVDIAGGRSGKNIQYF
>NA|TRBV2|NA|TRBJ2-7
TGTGCCAGCAGGGTTACTAGAGTAGAGCAGTACTTC
CASRVTRVEQYF
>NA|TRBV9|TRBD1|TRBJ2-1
TGTGCCAGCAGCGCACAGGGGTACAATGAGCAGTTCTTC
CASSAQGYNEQFF
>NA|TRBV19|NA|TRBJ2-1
TGTGCCAGTAGCCGGGGTACCTCCTACAATGAGCAGTTCTTC
CASSRGTSYNEQFF
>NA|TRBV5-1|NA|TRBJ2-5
TGCGCCAGCAGCTTGGCCTTAGGAACTCACCTCGGAGGGGAGACCCAGTACTTC
CASSLALGTHLGGETQYF
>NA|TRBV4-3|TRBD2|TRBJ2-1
TGCGCCAGCAGCCAAGATTTGGCTAGCGGGCGCCCCAGGTACAATGAGCAGTTCTTC
CASSQDLASGRPRYNEQFF
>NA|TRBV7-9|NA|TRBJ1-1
TGTGCCAGCACCCCGACAGGAGACACTGAAGCTTTCTTT
CASTPTGDTEAFF
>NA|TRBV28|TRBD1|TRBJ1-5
TGTGCCAGCAAGGGGGGACAGAGCAATCAGCCCCAGCATTTT
CASKGGQSNQPQHF
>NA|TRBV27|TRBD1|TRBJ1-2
TGTGCCAGCAGTCCTGACAGGGGGATGCACTATGGCTACACCTTC
CASSPDRGMHYGYTF
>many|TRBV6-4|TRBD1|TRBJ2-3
TGTGCCAGCAGTGAGCGACAGGGGGCAGATACGCAGTATTTT
CASSERQGADTQYF
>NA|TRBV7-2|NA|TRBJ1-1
TGTGCCAGCAGCTTACCGGTGAACACTGAAGCTTTCTTT
CASSLPVNTEAFF
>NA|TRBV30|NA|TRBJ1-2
TGTGCCTGGACCCGGGATCGGGTCAACTATGGCTACACCTTC
CAWTRDRVNYGYTF